Listed here are 26 T cell receptor beta chains from one sample, sequenced in a study of blood T cell repertoires in COVID-19. Sequencing was performed with immunoSEQ multiplex PCR; in TCRdb, only in-frame clones are kept and a portion is missing. This sample has about 350,000 clones, with approximately 88% found just once. The source material was peripheral blood. Every receptor here comes from a man aged 25-40 years with COVID-19, enrolled during active disease.

The rearrangement links TRBV7-8 to TRBJ1-5; tentatively, D is TRBD1 (5 bases). V lost 5 bases and J 7 bases, leaving 15 bases between the germline ends. The germline V gene has CDR1 SGHVS and CDR2 FQNEAQ. There are 14 residues in the CDR3. The CDR3 region is CASSPPGGGQPQHF. The CDR3 DNA reads TGTGCCAGCAGCCCTCCCGGGGGGGGACAGCCCCAGCATTTT.

Turning to this clone: An end of the junction differs from the germline gene, which may be a read error. The V gene is TRBV18, the J gene TRBJ1-2, with D possibly being TRBD1 (6 bases). The V gene's germline CDR1 is KGHSH and CDR2 LQKENI. The CDR3 contains 18 residues. This chain's CDR3 is CASSPPQGNPHSGGWHPF. The DNA for the CDR3 is TGTGCCAGCTCACCTCCTCAGGGGAACCCCCACTCCGGGGGGTGGCACCCATTC.

This clone appeared many times. The chain uses TRBV12-3 or TRBV12-4 and TRBJ1-1; D possibly corresponds to TRBD1 (5 bases). The CDR3 extends over 13 amino acids. V lost 6 bases, J lost 3 bases, and 11 bases lay in between. DNA for the CDR3: TGTGCCAGCAGCCAGGGCATGGACACTGAAGCTTTCTTT. Protein sequence: CASSQGMDTEAFF.

This clone has more than one count but fewer than ten. The chain recombines TRBV7-2 with TRBJ1-6; the D gene is possibly TRBD1 (5 bases). The CDR3 is made up of 14 amino acids. Trimming stripped 3 bases from V and 5 bases from J, with 8 bases between. Germline V CDR1 and CDR2: SGHTA, FQGNSA. Here the CDR3 reads CASSFFRDNSPLHF. CDR3 sequence (DNA): TGTGCCAGCAGCTTCTTCAGGGATAATTCACCCCTCCACTTT.

The genes are TRBV4-1 and TRBJ2-1; 7 bases are shared with TRBD1. CDR3 size: 14 residues. The J segment lost 14 bases and the V segment lost 2 bases, leaving 12 bases of the junction unmatched. Looked up from germline, CDR1 is MGHRA and CDR2 is YSYEKL. CDR3 nucleotide sequence: TGCGCCAGCAGCCAACCCCTTGGACAGGATCAAAAGTTCTTC. This codes for CASSQPLGQDQKFF.

The rearrangement joins TRBV28 to TRBJ2-6; the D is unclear. CDR1 is MDHEN, CDR2 SYDVKM, per germline. Trimming pared 2 bases from V and 0 bases from J, leaving 8 bases between. This CDR3 has 16 amino acids. CDR3 nucleotide sequence: TGTGCCAGCAGTTTAATCAGGCACTCTGGGGCCAACGTCCTGACTTTC. Protein sequence: CASSLIRHSGANVLTF.

Only one count was recorded for this clone. V usage is TRBV3-1 (or the pseudogene TRBV3-2) and J usage is TRBJ2-1; 7 positions match TRBD2. Losses at the gene ends were 1 base for V and 0 bases for J; bases not matched to a gene: 15. The CDR3 has 20 amino acids. Germline V gene data show CDR1 as LGHDT and CDR2 as YNNKEL (reference sequence). CDR3: CASSQVRGEAGPPSYNEQFF. In DNA, the CDR3 is TGTGCCAGCAGCCAAGTTCGGGGGGAAGCGGGACCCCCCTCCTACAATGAGCAGTTCTTC.

This clone was found a few times. The V call is TRBV9, the J call TRBJ2-2, with 9 bases that match TRBD2. V trimming: 5 bases; J trimming: 5 bases; junction bases outside the gene matches: 7. CDR3 size: 15 residues. CDR1 SGDLS and CDR2 YYNGEE come from the germline V gene. In DNA form, the CDR3 reads TGTGCCAGCAGTCTAACTAGCGGGTGGACCGGGGAGCTGTTTTTT. It specifies CASSLTSGWTGELFF.

This chain links TRBV28 with TRBJ2-1, with 11 bases identical to TRBD2. V was pared by 6 bases and J by 3 bases, with 4 bases of the junction left unmatched. The CDR3 contains 15 residues. Per germline, CDR1 MDHEN and CDR2 SYDVKM. The CDR3 DNA sequence: TGTGCCAGCAGCTCGGGACTAGCGGACTACAATGAGCAGTTCTTC. Protein sequence: CASSSGLADYNEQFF.

This clone was counted at least ten times. This rearrangement joins TRBV19 to TRBJ2-7; maybe TRBD1 (6 bases). CDR3 size: 14 residues. The germline gives CDR1 LNHDA, CDR2 SQIVND (reference sequence). V lost 3 bases to trimming and J lost 0 bases, with 9 bases between them. DNA of the CDR3: TGTGCCAGTAGTATGAGGACAGACTCCTACGAGCAGTACTTC. As protein: CASSMRTDSYEQYF.

This clone was seen just once. The chain is built from TRBV9 and TRBJ1-5, with TRBD1 identical over 9 bases. The trim removed 3 bases at V and 5 bases at J, leaving 3 bases unmatched. CDR3 length: 14 amino acids. From germline, CDR1 is SGDLS and CDR2 YYNGEE. The CDR3 coding sequence is TGTGCCAGCAGCGCCGGGACAGGGCATCAGCCCCAGCATTTT. Its translation is CASSAGTGHQPQHF.

This chain joins TRBV27 and TRBJ1-4; a weak D match, TRBD1 (5 bases). Trimming left V 4 bases short and J 5 bases short, with 20 bases between. The CDR3 sequence is 17 residues long. The V gene's germline CDR1 is MNHEY and CDR2 SMNVEV (reference sequence). As DNA, the CDR3 is TGTGCCAGCAGTTCGAGCTTTGGGGGACTCCGAAATGAAAAACTGTTTTTT. Its translation: CASSSSFGGLRNEKLFF.

The chain has TRBV5-6 and TRBJ1-1; 9 bases fit TRBD1. The CDR3 runs to 12 residues. With V trimmed by 2 bases and J by 8 bases, 1 base remained unmatched. The germline V gene has CDR1 SGHDT and CDR2 YYEEEE. CDR3 nucleotides: TGTGCCAGCAGCTTTGGACAGGGGGAAGCTTTCTTT. The encoded protein is CASSFGQGEAFF.

CDR3 bases: TGTGCCAGCAGCTTGTCCGTCGTCGGGGGGGAGACCCAGTACTTC. Amino acids: CASSLSVVGGETQYF. The chain recombines TRBV5-8 with TRBJ2-5, with 7 positions matching TRBD2. Germline lookup yields CDR1 SGHTS and CDR2 YDEGEE. Trimming removed 1 base from V and 5 bases from J; junction bases left unmatched: 8. The CDR3 is 15 amino acids.

This chain connects TRBV12-2 to TRBJ2-6; the listed D gene, TRBD2, was not tested against the DNA. TRBV12-2 is a documented pseudogene. There are 16 residues in the CDR3. The CDR3 reads CASRFSPPSGANVLTF. CDR3 sequence (DNA): TGTGCAAGTCGCTTTAGCCCTCCCTCTGGGGCCAACGTCCTGACTTTC.

The rearrangement uses TRBV7-8 and TRBJ1-5; tentative D call: TRBD1 (6 bases). CDR1 is SGHVS, CDR2 FQNEAQ, per germline. Trimming stripped 1 base from V and 6 bases from J, with 19 bases between. There are 17 residues in the CDR3. The CDR3 sequence: CASSLGGQIRGTQPQHF. The CDR3 nucleotides are TGTGCCAGCAGCTTAGGGGGGCAAATCAGGGGCACTCAGCCCCAGCATTTT.

The chain employs TRBV7-2 and TRBJ2-2; 9 bases are shared with TRBD1. Germline values: CDR1 SGHTA, CDR2 FQGNSA. CDR3 length: 15 residues. V lost 5 bases to trimming and J lost 6 bases; unmatched junction nucleotides: 7. The CDR3 region has the DNA TGTGCCAGCAGCAGGGACAGGGCGGAATCCGGGGAGCTGTTTTTT. Translated, it gives CASSRDRAESGELFF.

This clone was seen a few times. The chain is built from TRBV6-2 or TRBV6-3 and TRBJ1-5; TRBD1 matches 8 bases. Germline V gene data show CDR1 as MNHEY and CDR2 as SVGEGT. This CDR3 is 14 amino acids long. The J segment lost 8 bases and the V segment lost 2 bases, leaving 5 bases of the junction unmatched. This chain's CDR3 is CASSYADRGKPQHF. In DNA, the CDR3 is TGTGCCAGCAGTTACGCCGACAGGGGTAAGCCCCAGCATTTT.

The V gene is TRBV19, the J gene TRBJ2-1, with D possibly TRBD2 on 5 matching bases. Trimming removed 6 bases at V and 6 bases at J, with 15 bases between. Germline lookup yields CDR1 LNHDA and CDR2 SQIVND (reference sequence). The CDR3 contains 14 residues. The CDR3 sequence: CASSLLVVGNEQFF. CDR3 sequence (DNA): TGTGCCAGTAGCCTACTAGTGGTGGGCAATGAGCAGTTCTTC.

The genes are TRBV28 and TRBJ2-1, with D uncertain. Germline values: CDR1 MDHEN, CDR2 SYDVKM. Trimming removed 1 base at V and 8 bases at J, with 6 bases between. The CDR3 runs 12 residues. CDR3: CASSLSLYEQFF. The CDR3 DNA is TGTGCCAGCAGTTTATCCCTCTATGAGCAGTTCTTC.

The rearrangement uses TRBV27 and TRBJ2-7; D not resolved. The V gene's germline CDR1 is MNHEY and CDR2 SMNVEV (reference sequence). CDR3 size: 13 residues. V was pared by 3 bases and J by 6 bases, with 12 bases between. In DNA form, the CDR3 reads TGTGCCAGCAGTTTCTCCCAAGCTAGCGAGCAGTACTTC. Amino acid sequence: CASSFSQASEQYF.

This clone was seen only a few times. This rearrangement joins TRBV19 to TRBJ2-7; D possibly corresponds to TRBD1 (5 bases). The CDR3 totals 14 residues. Germline CDR1 LNHDA, CDR2 SQIVND (reference sequence). V shed 3 bases and J shed 2 bases, with 11 bases lying between them. Here the CDR3 DNA reads TGTGCCAGTAGTATGTGGCAGGGTGCCTACGAGCAGTACTTC. This codes for CASSMWQGAYEQYF.

The rearrangement links TRBV19 to TRBJ1-6, with D unclear. Looked up from germline, CDR1 is LNHDA and CDR2 is SQIVND (reference sequence). The CDR3 is made up of 13 amino acids. V was cut by 5 bases and J by 8 bases, with 10 bases left in between. For the CDR3, the DNA is TGTGCCAGTAGTTCCGGGTTGGATTCACCCCTCCACTTT. This sequence encodes CASSSGLDSPLHF.

The chain employs TRBV30 and TRBJ2-5, with TRBD1 matching over 10 bases. The CDR3 has 16 residues. V trimming: 0 bases; J trimming: 5 bases; junction bases outside the gene matches: 9. CDR1 is GTSNPN and CDR2 is SVGIG in the germline V gene (reference sequence). The CDR3 region is CAWSVLGTGVWETQYF. CDR3 in DNA: TGTGCCTGGAGTGTACTAGGGACAGGGGTTTGGGAGACCCAGTACTTC. The variable domain in full, with the rest retrieved from reference TRBV30 and TRBJ2-5, is SQTIHQWPATLVQPVGSPLSLECTVEGTSNPNLYWYRQAAGRGLQLLFYSVGIGQISSEVPQNLSASRPQDRQFILSSKKLLLSDSGFYLCAWSVLGTGVWETQYFGPGTRLLVL.

V gene TRBV29-1 combines with J gene TRBJ2-3; the match to TRBD1 covers 7 bases. CDR3 length: 14 amino acids. The V gene end was trimmed by 4 bases and the J gene end by 2 bases; junction bases not matched to a gene: 6. Germline CDR1 is SQVTM and CDR2 is ANQGSEA. The chain's CDR3 is CSVAGGTHTDTQYF. CDR3 coding DNA: TGCAGCGTTGCAGGGGGAACACACACAGATACGCAGTATTTT.

This clone showed up just once. The rearrangement links TRBV28 to TRBJ1-1, with 9 bases that match TRBD1. Germline V gene lookup returns CDR1 MDHEN and CDR2 SYDVKM. CDR3 length: 14 amino acids. The V and J ends lost 5 bases and 1 base, in that order; junction bases with no gene match: 2. CDR3 coding DNA: TGTGCCAGCAGTATGGGACAGGGGAACACTGAAGCTTTCTTT. It encodes CASSMGQGNTEAFF.